This TCR beta chain stems from a study of cytomegalovirus exposure and HLA in healthy donors. This clone has only a few counts. This PCR relied on a set of 60 Vbeta primers and 13 Jbeta primers. The table came from immunoSEQ multiplex PCR; TCRdb's copy has only in-frame clones and leaves some out. The data hold 140,000 or so clones, with under 90% observed a single time. Germline CDR1 reads SGHTA; CDR2 reads FQGNSA. V lost 2 bases to trimming and J lost 2 bases; unmatched junction nucleotides: 3. This CDR3 comprises 16 residues. The material sequenced was PBMCs. The receptor was isolated from a boy aged 2 to 9 in good health and CMV-seronegative. J is TRBJ2-6 and V is TRBV7-2, with 7 bases matching TRBD1. The CDR3 sequence: CASSLTGTAGANVLTF. The CDR3 DNA follows: TGTGCCAGCAGCTTAACCGGGACAGCTGGGGCCAACGTCCTGACTTTC.